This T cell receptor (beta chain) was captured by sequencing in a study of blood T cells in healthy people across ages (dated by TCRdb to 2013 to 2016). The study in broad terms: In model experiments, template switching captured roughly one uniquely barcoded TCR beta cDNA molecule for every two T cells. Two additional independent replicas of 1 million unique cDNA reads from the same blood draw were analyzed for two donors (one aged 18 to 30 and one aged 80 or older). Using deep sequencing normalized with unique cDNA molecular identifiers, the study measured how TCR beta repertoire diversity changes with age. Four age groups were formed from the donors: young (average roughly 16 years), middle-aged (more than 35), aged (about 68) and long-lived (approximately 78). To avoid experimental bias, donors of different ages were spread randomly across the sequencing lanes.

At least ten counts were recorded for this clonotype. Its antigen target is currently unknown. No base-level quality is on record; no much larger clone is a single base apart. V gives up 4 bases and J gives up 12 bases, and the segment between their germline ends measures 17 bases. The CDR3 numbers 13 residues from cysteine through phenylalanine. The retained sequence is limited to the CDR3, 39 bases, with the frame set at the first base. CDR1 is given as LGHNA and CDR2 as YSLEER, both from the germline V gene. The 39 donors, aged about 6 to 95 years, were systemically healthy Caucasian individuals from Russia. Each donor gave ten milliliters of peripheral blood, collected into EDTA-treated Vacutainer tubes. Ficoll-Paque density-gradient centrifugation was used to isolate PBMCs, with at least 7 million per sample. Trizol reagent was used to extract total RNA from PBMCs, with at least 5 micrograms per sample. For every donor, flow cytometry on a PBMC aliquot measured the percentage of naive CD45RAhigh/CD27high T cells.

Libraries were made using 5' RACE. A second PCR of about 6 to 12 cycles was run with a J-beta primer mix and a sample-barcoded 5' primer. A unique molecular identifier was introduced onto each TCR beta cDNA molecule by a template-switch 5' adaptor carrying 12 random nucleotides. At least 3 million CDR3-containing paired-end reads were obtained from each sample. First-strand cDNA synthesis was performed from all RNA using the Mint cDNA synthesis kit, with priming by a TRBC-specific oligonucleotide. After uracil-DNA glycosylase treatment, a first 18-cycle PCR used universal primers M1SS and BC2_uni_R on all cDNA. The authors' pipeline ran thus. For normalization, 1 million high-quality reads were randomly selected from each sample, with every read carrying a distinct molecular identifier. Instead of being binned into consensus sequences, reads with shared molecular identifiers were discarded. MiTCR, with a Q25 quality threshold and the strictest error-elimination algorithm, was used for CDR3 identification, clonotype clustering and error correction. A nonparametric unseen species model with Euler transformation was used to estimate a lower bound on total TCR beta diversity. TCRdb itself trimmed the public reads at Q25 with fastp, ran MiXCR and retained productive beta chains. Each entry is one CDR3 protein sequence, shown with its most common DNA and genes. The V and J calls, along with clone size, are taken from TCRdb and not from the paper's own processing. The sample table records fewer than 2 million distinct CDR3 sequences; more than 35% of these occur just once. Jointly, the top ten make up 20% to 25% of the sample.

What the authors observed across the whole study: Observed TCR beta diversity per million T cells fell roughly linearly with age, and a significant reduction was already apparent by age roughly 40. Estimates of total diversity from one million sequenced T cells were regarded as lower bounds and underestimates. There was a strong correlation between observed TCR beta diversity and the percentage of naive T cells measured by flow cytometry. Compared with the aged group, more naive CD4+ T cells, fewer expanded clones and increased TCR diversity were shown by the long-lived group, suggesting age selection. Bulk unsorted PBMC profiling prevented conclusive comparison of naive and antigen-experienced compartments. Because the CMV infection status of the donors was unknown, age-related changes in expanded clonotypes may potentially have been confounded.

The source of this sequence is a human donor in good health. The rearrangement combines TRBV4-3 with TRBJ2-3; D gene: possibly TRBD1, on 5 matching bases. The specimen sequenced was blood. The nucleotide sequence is TGCGCCAGCAGCCTGGACAAGGAAGGAGTACAGTATTTT. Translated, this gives CASSLDKEGVQYF.